This T cell receptor (beta chain) was found in a study of shared clonotypes between healthy human individuals. Data came from immunoSEQ multiplex PCR; TCRdb stores just in-frame clones and leaves some out. The sample carries some 2.4 million clones, 80% to 95% recorded once. The V gene lost 5 bases and the J gene lost 4 bases, with 11 bases spanning the gap. The CDR3 totals 14 residues. Germline V gene data show CDR1 as MDHEN and CDR2 as SYDVKM. This clone came up a few times. Specimen: naive CD4+ T cells from PBMCs. Subset reported: CD45RA+ positively selected. V is TRBV28 and J is TRBJ2-2, with D possibly matching TRBD1 (6 bases). The source of this sequence is a man younger than 35 in good health. Some clones in this sample may be carry-over from other donors' samples. CDR3 protein: CASSPTGRTGELFF. The CDR3 DNA follows: TGTGCCAGCAGTCCCACAGGGCGCACCGGGGAGCTGTTTTTT.